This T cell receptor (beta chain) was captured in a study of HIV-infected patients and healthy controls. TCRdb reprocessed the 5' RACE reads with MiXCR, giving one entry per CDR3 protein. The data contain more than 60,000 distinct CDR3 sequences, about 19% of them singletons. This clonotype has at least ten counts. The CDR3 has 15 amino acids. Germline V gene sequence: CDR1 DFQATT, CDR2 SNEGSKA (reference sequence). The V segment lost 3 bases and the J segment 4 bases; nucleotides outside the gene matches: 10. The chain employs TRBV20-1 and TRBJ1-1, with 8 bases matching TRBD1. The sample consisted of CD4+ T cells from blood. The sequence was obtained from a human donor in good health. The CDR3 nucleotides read TGCAGTGCTAGTCCCGGGACAGGAAGGGGCACTGAAGCTTTCTTT. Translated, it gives CSASPGTGRGTEAFF.